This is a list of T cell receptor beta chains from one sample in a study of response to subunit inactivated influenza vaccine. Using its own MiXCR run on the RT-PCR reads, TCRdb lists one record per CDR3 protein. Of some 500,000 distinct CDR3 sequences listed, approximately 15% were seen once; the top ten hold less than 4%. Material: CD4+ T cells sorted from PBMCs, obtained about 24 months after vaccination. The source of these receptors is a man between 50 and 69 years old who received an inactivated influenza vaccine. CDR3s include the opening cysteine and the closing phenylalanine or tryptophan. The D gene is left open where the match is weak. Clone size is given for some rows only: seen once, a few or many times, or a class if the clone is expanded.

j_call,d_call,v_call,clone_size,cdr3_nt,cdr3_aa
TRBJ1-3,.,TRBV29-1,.,TGCAGCGTCGACAGTGGTACTGGAAACACCATATATTTT,CSVDSGTGNTIYF
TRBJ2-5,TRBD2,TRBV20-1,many,TGCAGTGCTCCACCGACTAGCGGGAGTCAAGAGACCCAGTACTTC,CSAPPTSGSQETQYF
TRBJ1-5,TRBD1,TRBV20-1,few,TGCAGTGCTCAGGGGGGTCAGGGGCTTCTCCAGAGGCCCCAGCATTTT,CSAQGGQGLLQRPQHF
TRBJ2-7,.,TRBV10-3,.,TGTGCCATCAGCCAGAGAGGCCCCGAGCCCACCCTTCACTTC,CAISQRGPEPTLHF
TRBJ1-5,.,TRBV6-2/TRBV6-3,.,TGTGCCAGCAGTCCACCCGGCTGGCCCCAGCATTTT,CASSPPGWPQHF
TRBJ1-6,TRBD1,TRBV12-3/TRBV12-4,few,TGTGCCAGCAGTTTAGCCGACAGGGATTCACCCCTCCACTTT,CASSLADRDSPLHF
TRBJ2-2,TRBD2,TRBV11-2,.,TGTGCCAGCAGCGTCAGACTAGCGGGAGTGTCGTACACCGGGGAGCTGTTTTTT,CASSVRLAGVSYTGELFF
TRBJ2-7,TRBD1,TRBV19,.,TGTGCCAGTAGTATAGGGGGCCAGGGGGTTTTACACGAGCAGTACTTC,CASSIGGQGVLHEQYF
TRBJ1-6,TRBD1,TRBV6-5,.,TGTGCCAGCAGTTATCAGGACAGGGAGTATAATTCACCCCTCCACTTT,CASSYQDREYNSPLHF
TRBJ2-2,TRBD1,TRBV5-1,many,TGCGCCAGCGGGCCCGGGACAGTGAACACCGGGGAGCTGTTTTTT,CASGPGTVNTGELFF
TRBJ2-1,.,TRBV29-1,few,TGCAGCGTTGTTCCTAGCTACAATGAGCAGTTCTTC,CSVVPSYNEQFF
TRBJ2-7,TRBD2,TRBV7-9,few,TGTGCCAGCAGCTTAGTCATGCTAGCGGGAGGCCAATACGAGCAGTACTTC,CASSLVMLAGGQYEQYF
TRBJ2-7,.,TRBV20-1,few,TGCAGTGCTAGAGATAGAAGGGCCGAGCAGTACTTC,CSARDRRAEQYF
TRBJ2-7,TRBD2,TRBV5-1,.,TGCGCCAGCAGCGGAGGCGGGACTAGCGGGAAGAGGAACGAGCAGTACTTC,CASSGGGTSGKRNEQYF
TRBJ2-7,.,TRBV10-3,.,TGTGCCATCAGTGAGCCAGGGTCCTACGAGCAGTACTTC,CAISEPGSYEQYF
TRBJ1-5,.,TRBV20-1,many,TGCAGTGCTAGGGCGAATAGCAATCAGCCCCAGCATTTT,CSARANSNQPQHF
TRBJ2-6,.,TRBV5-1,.,TGCGCCAGCGGTTACTCTGGGGCCAACGTCCTGACTTTC,CASGYSGANVLTF
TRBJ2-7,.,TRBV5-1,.,TGCGCCAGCAGCTTGGCAGCCCGCTACGAGCAGTACTTC,CASSLAARYEQYF
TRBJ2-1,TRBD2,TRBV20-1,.,TGCAGTGCTAGAGCCGGGACTAGCGTCGGTGAGCAGTTCTTC,CSARAGTSVGEQFF
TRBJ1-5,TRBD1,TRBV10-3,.,TGTGCCATCAGTGATCCAGGGGGCGGCCAGCCCCAGCATTTT,CAISDPGGGQPQHF
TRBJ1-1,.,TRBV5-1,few,TGCGCCAGCAGCTTGGTGAGACAGAGGAACACTGAAGCTTTCTTT,CASSLVRQRNTEAFF
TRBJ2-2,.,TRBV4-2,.,TGTGCCAGCAGCCAAGATTACTCGAAATTGAACACCGGGGAGCTGTTTTTT,CASSQDYSKLNTGELFF
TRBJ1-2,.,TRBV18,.,TGTGCCAGCTCGCGGACAGAGAACTATGGCTACACCTTC,CASSRTENYGYTF
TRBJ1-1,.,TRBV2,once,TGTGCCAGCAGTGTACCGCCCCTGAACACTGAAGCTTTCTTT,CASSVPPLNTEAFF
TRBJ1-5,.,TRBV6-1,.,TGTGCCAGCAGTGAGGGCTGGAGCAATCAGCCCCAGCATTTT,CASSEGWSNQPQHF
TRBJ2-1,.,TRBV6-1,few,TGTGCCAGCAGCGAAGGGGGAATGCGGGGCTACAATGAGCAGTTCTTC,CASSEGGMRGYNEQFF
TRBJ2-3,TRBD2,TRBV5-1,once,TGCGCCAGCAGCTTGCGCCCGGGACTAGCGGGAGAAGCTACGCAGTATTTT,CASSLRPGLAGEATQYF
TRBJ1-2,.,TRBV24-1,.,TGTGCCACCAGTGATTCCGCCTATGGCTACACCTTC,CATSDSAYGYTF
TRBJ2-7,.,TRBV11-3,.,TGTGCCAGCAGCTTAGTTACCGGGGACGAGCAGTACTTC,CASSLVTGDEQYF
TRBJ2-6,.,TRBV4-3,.,TGCGCCAGCAGCCAAGAGTCAGGGACTTACGGGGCCAACGTCCTGACTTTC,CASSQESGTYGANVLTF